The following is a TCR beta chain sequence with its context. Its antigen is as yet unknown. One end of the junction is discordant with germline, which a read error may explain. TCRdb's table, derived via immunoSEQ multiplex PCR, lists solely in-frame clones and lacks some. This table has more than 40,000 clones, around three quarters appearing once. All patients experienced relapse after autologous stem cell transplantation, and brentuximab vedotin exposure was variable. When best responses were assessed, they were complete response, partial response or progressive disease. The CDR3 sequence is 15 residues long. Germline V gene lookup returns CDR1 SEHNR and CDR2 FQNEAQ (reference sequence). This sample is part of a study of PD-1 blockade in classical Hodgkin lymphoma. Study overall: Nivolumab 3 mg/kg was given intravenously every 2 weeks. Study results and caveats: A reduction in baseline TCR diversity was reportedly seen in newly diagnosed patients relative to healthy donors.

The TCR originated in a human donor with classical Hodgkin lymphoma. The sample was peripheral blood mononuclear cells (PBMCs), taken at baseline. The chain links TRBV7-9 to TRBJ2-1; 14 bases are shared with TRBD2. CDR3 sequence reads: CVSTGLAGGYNEQFF. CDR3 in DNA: TGTGTCAGCACCGGACTAGCGGGGGGTTACAATGAGCAGTTCTTC. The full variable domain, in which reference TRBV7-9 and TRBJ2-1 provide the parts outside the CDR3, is DTGVSQNPRHKITKRGQNVTFRCDPISEHNRLYWYRQTLGQGPEFLTYFQNEAQLEKSRLLSDRFSAERPKGSFSTLEIQRTEQGDSAMYLCVSTGLAGGYNEQFFGPGTRLTVL.